This is a list of T cell receptor beta chains from one sample in a study of cytomegalovirus exposure and HLA in healthy donors. The protocol was immunoSEQ multiplex PCR, while the TCRdb copy is restricted to in-frame clones and leaves out a portion. The sample includes some 130,000 clones, over 70% of them seen just once. The sample was PBMCs. These receptors all stem from a man aged 25 to 40 in good health and CMV-seronegative. Each CDR3 is given with its conserved first and last residue. Each record gives: clone size, V gene, D gene, J gene, CDR3 DNA, CDR3 protein. A D gene is named only where the DNA matches it firmly. Expanded clones are given a class, and other clones once, few, many or no size at all.

clone_size: .
v_call: TRBV9
d_call: TRBD2
j_call: TRBJ2-1
cdr3_nt: TGTGCCAGCACCAAAGGGGCTAGCGGGAGGTTCAATGAGCAGTTCTTC
cdr3_aa: CASTKGASGRFNEQFF

clone_size: few
v_call: TRBV18
d_call: .
j_call: TRBJ1-1
cdr3_nt: TGTGCCAGCTCACTAACAACACAGGGAATAGTGGCTGAAGCTTTCTTT
cdr3_aa: CASSLTTQGIVAEAFF

clone_size: .
v_call: TRBV28
d_call: .
j_call: TRBJ1-2
cdr3_nt: TGTGCCAGCAGTTCTATCTATGGCTACACCTTC
cdr3_aa: CASSSIYGYTF

clone_size: .
v_call: TRBV2
d_call: TRBD1
j_call: TRBJ2-1
cdr3_nt: TGTGCCAGCAGTGGTCGGACAGGGACCGATGAGCAGTTCTTC
cdr3_aa: CASSGRTGTDEQFF

clone_size: .
v_call: TRBV9
d_call: .
j_call: TRBJ2-4
cdr3_nt: TGTGCCAGCAGCGTAGCAGGGGCTCGGGGCATTCAGTACTTC
cdr3_aa: CASSVAGARGIQYF

clone_size: .
v_call: TRBV6-1
d_call: TRBD1
j_call: TRBJ1-1
cdr3_nt: TGTGCCAGCAGTGAAGGAGGACAGGGGGCAAAGACTGAAGCTTTCTTT
cdr3_aa: CASSEGGQGAKTEAFF

clone_size: .
v_call: TRBV19
d_call: TRBD2
j_call: TRBJ2-7
cdr3_nt: TGTGCCAGTAGTACGACCGGGACTAGCGGATCCTACGAGCAGTACTTC
cdr3_aa: CASSTTGTSGSYEQYF

clone_size: .
v_call: TRBV7-6
d_call: .
j_call: TRBJ2-5
cdr3_nt: TGTGCCAGCAGCTTAGGGAGGGAGACCCAGTACTTC
cdr3_aa: CASSLGRETQYF

clone_size: .
v_call: TRBV19
d_call: .
j_call: TRBJ1-4
cdr3_nt: TGTGCCAGTAGTATCGGGGGTAGTAATGAAAAACTGTTTTTT
cdr3_aa: CASSIGGSNEKLFF

clone_size: .
v_call: TRBV14
d_call: .
j_call: TRBJ2-5
cdr3_nt: TGTGCCAGCAGCCAAATGGGGGGGCAGTACCAAGAGACCCAGTACTTC
cdr3_aa: CASSQMGGQYQETQYF

clone_size: .
v_call: TRBV5-8
d_call: TRBD2
j_call: TRBJ2-7
cdr3_nt: TGTGCCAGCAGCCATGGGGGGAGGGCCTACGAGCAGTACTTC
cdr3_aa: CASSHGGRAYEQYF

clone_size: .
v_call: TRBV5-4
d_call: TRBD2
j_call: TRBJ2-1
cdr3_nt: TGTGCCAGCAGCTTCGGACTAGCAAGCAATGAGCAGTTCTTC
cdr3_aa: CASSFGLASNEQFF

clone_size: .
v_call: TRBV19
d_call: .
j_call: TRBJ1-2
cdr3_nt: TGTGCCAGTAGTACACAGGGTTTTTATGGCTACACCTTC
cdr3_aa: CASSTQGFYGYTF

clone_size: .
v_call: TRBV6-5
d_call: .
j_call: TRBJ2-7
cdr3_nt: TGTGCCAGCAGGTTGACAATGCCCCACTACGAGCAGTACTTC
cdr3_aa: CASRLTMPHYEQYF

clone_size: .
v_call: TRBV18
d_call: .
j_call: TRBJ1-5
cdr3_nt: TGTGCCAGCTCGCCCGGCGGTAGCAATCAGCCCCAGCATTTT
cdr3_aa: CASSPGGSNQPQHF

clone_size: .
v_call: TRBV5-6
d_call: .
j_call: TRBJ1-1
cdr3_nt: TGTGCCAGCAGCTGGGAGTCCAGGACTGAAGCTTTCTTT
cdr3_aa: CASSWESRTEAFF

clone_size: .
v_call: TRBV27
d_call: TRBD1
j_call: TRBJ1-2
cdr3_nt: TGTGCCAGCAGTTTACATAGCGCCAGGGGGCACTATGGCTACACCTTC
cdr3_aa: CASSLHSARGHYGYTF

clone_size: once
v_call: TRBV28
d_call: .
j_call: TRBJ2-7
cdr3_nt: TGTGCCAGCAGTTTAAAGCTTACCTACGAGCAGTACTTC
cdr3_aa: CASSLKLTYEQYF

clone_size: few
v_call: TRBV7-9
d_call: .
j_call: TRBJ2-5
cdr3_nt: TGTGCCAGCAGCTGGGGAGTAGAGACCCAGTACTTC
cdr3_aa: CASSWGVETQYF

clone_size: .
v_call: TRBV29-1
d_call: .
j_call: TRBJ1-1
cdr3_nt: TGCAGCGTCAGGGGCCCGAACACTGAAGCTTTCTTT
cdr3_aa: CSVRGPNTEAFF

clone_size: .
v_call: TRBV7-9
d_call: TRBD1
j_call: TRBJ1-2
cdr3_nt: TGTGCCAGCAGCTTACAGGGGGACTATGGCTACACCTTC
cdr3_aa: CASSLQGDYGYTF

clone_size: .
v_call: TRBV5-6
d_call: .
j_call: TRBJ2-3
cdr3_nt: TGTGCCAGCAGCTTGTCGGGGGAGATATATACGCAGTATTTT
cdr3_aa: CASSLSGEIYTQYF

clone_size: few
v_call: TRBV4-1
d_call: TRBD1
j_call: TRBJ1-1
cdr3_nt: TGCGCCAGCAGCCAAGGGGACAGGAGCACTGAAGCTTTCTTT
cdr3_aa: CASSQGDRSTEAFF

clone_size: .
v_call: TRBV5-6
d_call: TRBD2
j_call: TRBJ2-2
cdr3_nt: TGTGCCAGCAGCTTGGGGGGGGGAAACACTGGGGAGCTGTTTTTT
cdr3_aa: CASSLGGGNTGELFF

clone_size: .
v_call: TRBV7-2
d_call: .
j_call: TRBJ2-7
cdr3_nt: TGTGCCAGCCCCTTTTTCGGGGGAGTACAATACGAGCAGTACTTC
cdr3_aa: CASPFFGGVQYEQYF

clone_size: .
v_call: TRBV5-4
d_call: TRBD1
j_call: TRBJ2-3
cdr3_nt: TGTGCCAGCAGCCCCGGAGGGGGGACAGGGGCATCTCCGTATTTT
cdr3_aa: CASSPGGGTGASPYF

clone_size: .
v_call: TRBV6-6
d_call: TRBD1
j_call: TRBJ2-7
cdr3_nt: TGTGCCAGCAGCCAACAGGGGAGCACCTACGAGCAGTACTTC
cdr3_aa: CASSQQGSTYEQYF

clone_size: .
v_call: TRBV18
d_call: .
j_call: TRBJ2-6
cdr3_nt: TGTGCCAGCTCACCCTTACAGGGCTCTGGGGCCAACGTCCTGACTTTC
cdr3_aa: CASSPLQGSGANVLTF

clone_size: .
v_call: TRBV30
d_call: TRBD1
j_call: TRBJ1-5
cdr3_nt: TGTGCCTGGAGTAGGGACAGGGGGCGGATCGGTAATCAGCCCCAGCATTTT
cdr3_aa: CAWSRDRGRIGNQPQHF

clone_size: .
v_call: TRBV30
d_call: TRBD2
j_call: TRBJ2-1
cdr3_nt: TGTGCCTGGTCCTCGGGAGGGCAGTACAATGAGCAGTTCTTC
cdr3_aa: CAWSSGGQYNEQFF

clone_size: .
v_call: TRBV5-1
d_call: .
j_call: TRBJ2-7
cdr3_nt: TGCGCCAGCAGTTTACAGGGACGCGAGCAGTACTTC
cdr3_aa: CASSLQGREQYF

clone_size: .
v_call: TRBV28
d_call: TRBD1
j_call: TRBJ1-1
cdr3_nt: TGTGCCAGCAGTTTATTAGGGACAGGGAACACTGAAGCTTTCTTT
cdr3_aa: CASSLLGTGNTEAFF

clone_size: once
v_call: TRBV28
d_call: TRBD2
j_call: TRBJ2-1
cdr3_nt: TGTGCCAGCACCCCCTCACTAGCGGGAGGGCTCGGGCAGTTCTTC
cdr3_aa: CASTPSLAGGLGQFF

clone_size: .
v_call: TRBV4-3
d_call: .
j_call: TRBJ1-4
cdr3_nt: TGCGCCAGCAGCCAGGGCCTCACAGGGCGTCAGTTTTTT
cdr3_aa: CASSQGLTGRQFF

clone_size: .
v_call: TRBV25-1
d_call: TRBD1
j_call: TRBJ1-4
cdr3_nt: TGTGCCAGCAGTGAATCTCTAGAGACAGGGGATGAAAAACTGTTTTTT
cdr3_aa: CASSESLETGDEKLFF

clone_size: .
v_call: TRBV7-8
d_call: TRBD1
j_call: TRBJ1-6
cdr3_nt: TGTGCCAGCAGCTCGGGACAGGGGATTAATTCACCCCTCCACTTT
cdr3_aa: CASSSGQGINSPLHF

clone_size: .
v_call: TRBV7-7
d_call: TRBD2
j_call: TRBJ2-1
cdr3_nt: TGTGCCAGCAGCTTAGACCCGCCTGCGGCGGGGGGCAATGAGCAGTTCTTC
cdr3_aa: CASSLDPPAAGGNEQFF

clone_size: .
v_call: TRBV30
d_call: .
j_call: TRBJ2-1
cdr3_nt: TGTGCCTGGAGCGCAACAGGGAGCTCCTACAATGAGCAGTTCTTC
cdr3_aa: CAWSATGSSYNEQFF

clone_size: .
v_call: TRBV25-1
d_call: TRBD2
j_call: TRBJ2-1
cdr3_nt: TGTGCCAGCAGTGTTCCGGGACTAGCGGTATACAATGAGCAGTTCTTC
cdr3_aa: CASSVPGLAVYNEQFF

clone_size: .
v_call: TRBV7-9
d_call: TRBD1
j_call: TRBJ2-1
cdr3_nt: TGTGCCAGCAGCTTAGGTGTAGGTACAGGGGGCTTGGATGAGCAGTTCTTC
cdr3_aa: CASSLGVGTGGLDEQFF

clone_size: .
v_call: TRBV5-4
d_call: .
j_call: TRBJ2-5
cdr3_nt: TGTGCCAGCAGCGCTAGCGTTCAAGAGACCCAGTACTTC
cdr3_aa: CASSASVQETQYF

clone_size: .
v_call: TRBV18
d_call: TRBD2
j_call: TRBJ2-5
cdr3_nt: TGTGCCAGCTCACCAGTTGGGGGGGAAGAGACCCAGTACTTC
cdr3_aa: CASSPVGGEETQYF

clone_size: medium-sized
v_call: TRBV19
d_call: .
j_call: TRBJ1-5
cdr3_nt: TGTGCCAGTAGTACCGGGATGCAGCCCCAGCATTTT
cdr3_aa: CASSTGMQPQHF

clone_size: .
v_call: TRBV9
d_call: .
j_call: TRBJ2-5
cdr3_nt: TGTGCCAGCAGCACCGGAGAGACCCAGTACTTC
cdr3_aa: CASSTGETQYF

clone_size: few
v_call: TRBV5-5
d_call: .
j_call: TRBJ1-4
cdr3_nt: TGTGCCAGCAGCTTGGACAGGGTTAATGAAAAACTGTTTTTT
cdr3_aa: CASSLDRVNEKLFF

clone_size: .
v_call: TRBV28
d_call: .
j_call: TRBJ2-3
cdr3_nt: TGTGCCAGCAGTGCCAGGGTTAGCACAGATACGCAGTATTTT
cdr3_aa: CASSARVSTDTQYF